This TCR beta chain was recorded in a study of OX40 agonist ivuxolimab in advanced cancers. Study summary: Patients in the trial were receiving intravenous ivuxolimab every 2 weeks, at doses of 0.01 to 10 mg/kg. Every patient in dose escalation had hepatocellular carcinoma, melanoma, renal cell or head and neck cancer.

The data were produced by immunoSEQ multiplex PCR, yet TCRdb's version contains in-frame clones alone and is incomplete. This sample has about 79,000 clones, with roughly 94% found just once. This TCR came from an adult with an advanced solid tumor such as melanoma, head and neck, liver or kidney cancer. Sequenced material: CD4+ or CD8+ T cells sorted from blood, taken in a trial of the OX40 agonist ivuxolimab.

CDR3 sequence reads: CAISEDTGPGNTEAFF. The CDR3 DNA sequence: TGTGCCATCAGTGAGGATACAGGGCCAGGTAACACTGAAGCTTTCTTT. The chain has TRBV10-3 and TRBJ1-1, with D tentatively TRBD1 (6 bases). Trimming removed 2 bases from V and 2 bases from J, with 15 bases in between. Germline values: CDR1 ENHRY, CDR2 SYGVKD. This CDR3 is 16 amino acids long.